Below are 18 T cell receptor beta chains sequenced from a single sample in a study of blood T cell repertoires in COVID-19. The assay was immunoSEQ multiplex PCR, and TCRdb's table has in-frame clones only and misses some. The table records about 480,000 clones, around 89% of them present only once. Sequencing was done on a sample of PBMCs or T cells enriched from blood (not recorded which). Receptors were obtained from a woman between 40 and 55 years old who had recovered from COVID-19.

V and J are TRBV5-4 and TRBJ1-2; possible D gene TRBD1, 5 bases. Germline loops: CDR1 SGHNT, CDR2 YYREEE (reference sequence). This CDR3 is built from 14 residues. Trimming pared 0 bases from V and 8 bases from J, leaving 14 bases between. CDR3: CASSLDGAGRGYTF. The DNA for the CDR3 is TGTGCCAGCAGCTTGGATGGGGCAGGGCGCGGCTACACCTTC. The full variable domain, its missing parts supplied by reference TRBV5-4 and TRBJ1-2, is ETGVTQSPTHLIKTRGQQVTLRCSSQSGHNTVSWYQQALGQGPQFIFQYYREEENGRGNFPPRFSGLQFPNYSSELNVNALELDDSALYLCASSLDGAGRGYTFGSGTRLTVV.

The chain links TRBV19 to TRBJ2-5, with TRBD2 as a possible D gene (5 bases). The CDR3 totals 12 residues. V lost 5 bases to trimming and J lost 10 bases, with 14 bases between them. CDR1 is LNHDA, CDR2 SQIVND, per germline (reference sequence). The CDR3 DNA sequence: TGTGCCAGTAGTGGTGGTAGCGTGTACCAGTACTTC. Translation: CASSGGSVYQYF.

This clone was seen just once. The CDR3 DNA sequence: TGTGCCAGCAGCTTAGGCCCAGGCATGAACACTGAAGCTTTCTTT. Its protein product is CASSLGPGMNTEAFF. This rearrangement joins TRBV7-8 to TRBJ1-1; D is undetermined. Germline V gene data show CDR1 as SGHVS and CDR2 as FQNEAQ. This CDR3 spans 15 amino acids. Trimming took 1 base from V and 0 from J, leaving 9 bases between them.

V is TRBV18 and J is TRBJ1-3; 7 bases fit TRBD1. The CDR3 is 17 residues long. The germline V gene has CDR1 KGHSH and CDR2 LQKENI. The ends lost 5 bases at V and 2 bases at J; junction bases unmatched: 12. The CDR3 DNA sequence: TGTGCCAGCTCATTAGAACCGGGACAGAAAACTGGAAACACCATATATTTT. Its protein is CASSLEPGQKTGNTIYF.

The rearrangement links TRBV9 to TRBJ2-5; TRBD1 matches 8 bases. Germline assignment: CDR1 SGDLS and CDR2 YYNGEE. The ends lost 0 bases at V and 4 bases at J; junction bases unmatched: 5. CDR3 length: 15 amino acids. The CDR3 DNA follows: TGTGCCAGCAGCGTAGGAGGCAGGGGGCCAGAGACCCAGTACTTC. Translated: CASSVGGRGPETQYF.

The rearrangement links TRBV13 to TRBJ1-6; 7 bases fit TRBD1. Germline CDR1 and CDR2: PRHDT and FYEKMQ (reference sequence). This CDR3 has 16 residues. With 0 bases clipped from V and 6 bases from J, the junction kept 5 bases outside the gene matches. The CDR3 loop is CASSLGLGGRNSPLHF. The CDR3 DNA reads as TGTGCCAGCAGCTTAGGCCTAGGGGGCCGTAATTCACCCCTCCACTTT.

The chain carries TRBV6-5 and TRBJ2-1; D is unresolved. V lost 6 bases to trimming and J lost 4 bases, with 10 bases between them. CDR3 length equals 13 residues. Germline-derived CDR1 and CDR2 are MNHEY and SVGAGI. The CDR3 nucleotides read TGTGCCAGCAGGCCCGGAGAATACAATGAGCAGTTCTTC. It is translated as CASRPGEYNEQFF.

This clone showed up just once. The chain is built from TRBV5-1 and TRBJ2-2; 8 bases fit TRBD1. From germline, CDR1 is SGHRS and CDR2 YFSETQ. J was trimmed by 1 base and V by 4 bases; bases with no gene match: 3. The CDR3 loop spans 15 amino acids. CDR3 in DNA: TGCGCCAGCAGCGCCGGGACAGGGAACACCGGGGAGCTGTTTTTT. Protein product: CASSAGTGNTGELFF.

The CDR3 here is CSVPGLYGYTF. CDR3 in DNA: TGCAGTGTACCGGGACTCTATGGCTACACCTTC. V usage is TRBV20-1 and J usage is TRBJ1-2; tentatively, D is TRBD1 (5 bases). Germline V lookup: CDR1 DFQATT, CDR2 SNEGSKA (reference sequence). V shed 7 bases and J shed 4 bases, with 10 bases lying between them. The CDR3 covers 11 residues.

The chain couples TRBV18 to TRBJ2-7, with D unresolved. Deletions cut 3 bases from V and 5 bases from J, with 8 bases between. This CDR3 contains 12 residues. The germline gives CDR1 KGHSH, CDR2 LQKENI. For the CDR3, the DNA is TGTGCCAGCTCACCTAATAGAGACGAGCAGTACTTC. It encodes CASSPNRDEQYF.

The V and J genes are TRBV7-2 and TRBJ1-2; no reliable D call. V dropped 0 bases and J dropped 1 base, with 15 bases sitting between them. CDR1 and CDR2 (germline): SGHTA, FQGNSA. CDR3 size: 17 residues. CDR3 nucleotides: TGTGCCAGCAGCTTAGCGCTAGGCGGGTGGGGTAACTATGGCTACACCTTC. Translation: CASSLALGGWGNYGYTF. Drawing the rest from reference TRBV7-2 and TRBJ1-2, the complete variable domain is GAGVSQSPSNKVTEKGKDVELRCDPISGHTALYWYRQSLGQGLEFLIYFQGNSAPDKSGLPSDRFSAERTGGSVSTLTIQRTQQEDSAVYLCASSLALGGWGNYGYTFGSGTRLTVV.

The chain links TRBV5-1 to TRBJ2-2, with 13 bases lining up with TRBD2. This CDR3 has 16 amino acids. Germline CDR1 and CDR2: SGHRS and YFSETQ. The junction had 3 bases not matched to a gene; V was cut back by 2 bases and J by 5 bases. The CDR3 reads CASSFGLAGETGELFF. The CDR3 DNA is TGCGCCAGCAGCTTCGGACTAGCGGGAGAGACCGGGGAGCTGTTTTTT.

This sequence joins TRBV29-1 and TRBJ2-7; 13 positions agree with TRBD2. The germline gives CDR1 SQVTM, CDR2 ANQGSEA. Trimming at V came to 4 bases and at J to 6 bases, leaving 3 bases not matched to a gene. CDR3 size: 13 residues. The CDR3 coding sequence is TGCAGCGTTGCGGGACTAGCGGGATCCGAGCAGTACTTC. The encoded protein is CSVAGLAGSEQYF.

The gene calls are TRBV19 and TRBJ1-1; perhaps TRBD1 as D (5 bases). This CDR3 region has 15 residues. V lost 1 base and J lost 3, with 12 bases in between. CDR1 LNHDA and CDR2 SQIVND come from the germline V gene (reference sequence). DNA for the CDR3: TGTGCCAGTAGTATAGTTCCGGGGGAGGACACTGAAGCTTTCTTT. The encoded protein is CASSIVPGEDTEAFF.

The chain couples TRBV5-1 to TRBJ1-1; weak D call: TRBD1 (5 bases). The germline gives CDR1 SGHRS, CDR2 YFSETQ. Trimming removed 0 bases at V and 2 bases at J, with 20 bases between. The CDR3 is made up of 18 amino acids. CDR3 nucleotide sequence: TGCGCCAGCAGCTTGGTCAGAAGCGCTTGGGGGGGAAACACTGAAGCTTTCTTT. It codes for CASSLVRSAWGGNTEAFF. The full variable domain, completed using reference TRBV5-1 and TRBJ1-1, is KAGVTQTPRYLIKTRGQQVTLSCSPISGHRSVSWYQQTPGQGLQFLFEYFSETQRNKGNFPGRFSGRQFSNSRSEMNVSTLELGDSALYLCASSLVRSAWGGNTEAFFGQGTRLTVV.

This sequence joins TRBV27 and TRBJ2-4; maybe TRBD2 (7 bases). The germline V and J ends were trimmed by 4 bases and 4 bases, with 20 bases remaining between them. This CDR3 is built from 17 residues. From germline, CDR1 is MNHEY and CDR2 SMNVEV (reference sequence). This chain's CDR3 is CASSSTLMGGGKNIQYF. The CDR3, as DNA: TGTGCCAGCAGTTCAACCCTAATGGGAGGGGGGAAAAACATTCAGTACTTC.

The V and J genes are TRBV29-1 and TRBJ1-5, with TRBD1 matching over 9 bases. The J segment lost 7 bases and the V segment lost 2 bases, leaving 3 bases of the junction unmatched. CDR1 and CDR2 (germline): SQVTM, ANQGSEA. The CDR3 extends over 13 amino acids. The CDR3, as DNA: TGCAGCGTTGAACCCGACAGGGGGCAGCCCCAGCATTTT. This sequence encodes CSVEPDRGQPQHF.

The chain uses TRBV19 and TRBJ2-5; no clear D gene. CDR1 and CDR2 (germline): LNHDA, SQIVND (reference sequence). The CDR3 is 13 amino acids. Deletions cut 3 bases from V and 2 bases from J, with 7 bases between. This chain's CDR3 is CASSINTQETQYF. CDR3 nucleotides: TGTGCCAGTAGTATTAACACGCAAGAGACCCAGTACTTC.